The clone carrying this T cell receptor (beta chain) has more than one count but fewer than ten. Its antigen is undetermined. This specimen belongs to a study of response to subunit inactivated influenza vaccine. Trimming removed 5 bases from V and 0 bases from J, with 13 bases in between. The germline V gene has CDR1 MDHEN and CDR2 SYDVKM. This CDR3 has 15 residues. Findings of the study overall: Researchers suggested that each seasonal influenza vaccination recruits few new T cells.

A single record per CDR3 protein comes from TCRdb applying MiXCR to the RT-PCR reads. The sample contains over 400,000 distinct CDR3 sequences, 13% of which appear only once. The material sequenced was PBMCs from blood, taken roughly 45 days after vaccination. This rearrangement joins TRBV28 to TRBJ1-1; the D gene is possibly TRBD1 (5 bases). This TCR derives from a man in his fifties or sixties who received an inactivated influenza vaccine. CDR3 loop: CASSPTLGVNTEAFF. The CDR3 bases are TGTGCCAGCAGTCCTACGTTGGGGGTGAACACTGAAGCTTTCTTT.